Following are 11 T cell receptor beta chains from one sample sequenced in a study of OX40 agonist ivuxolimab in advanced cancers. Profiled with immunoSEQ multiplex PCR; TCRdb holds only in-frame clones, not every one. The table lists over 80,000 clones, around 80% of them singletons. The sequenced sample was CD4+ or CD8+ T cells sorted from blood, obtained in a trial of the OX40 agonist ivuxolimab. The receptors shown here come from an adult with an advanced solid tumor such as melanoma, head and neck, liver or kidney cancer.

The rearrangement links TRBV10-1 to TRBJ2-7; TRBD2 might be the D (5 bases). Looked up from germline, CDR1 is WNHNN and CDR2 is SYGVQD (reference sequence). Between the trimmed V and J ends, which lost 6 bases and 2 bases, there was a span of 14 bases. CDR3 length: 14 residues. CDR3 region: CASRAQSGPYEQYF. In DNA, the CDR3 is TGCGCCAGCAGGGCCCAGAGCGGTCCCTACGAGCAGTACTTC.

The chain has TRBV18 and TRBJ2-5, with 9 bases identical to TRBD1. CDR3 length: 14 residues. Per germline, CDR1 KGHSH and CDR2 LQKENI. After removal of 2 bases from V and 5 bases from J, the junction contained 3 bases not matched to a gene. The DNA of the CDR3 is TGTGCCAGCTCACCAGGGACAGGGCGGGAGACCCAGTACTTC. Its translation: CASSPGTGRETQYF.

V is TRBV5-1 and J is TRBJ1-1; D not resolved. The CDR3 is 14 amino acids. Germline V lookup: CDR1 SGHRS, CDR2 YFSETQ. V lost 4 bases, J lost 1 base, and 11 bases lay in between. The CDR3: CASSLRAANTEAFF. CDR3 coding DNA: TGCGCCAGCAGCCTTAGGGCGGCGAACACTGAAGCTTTCTTT. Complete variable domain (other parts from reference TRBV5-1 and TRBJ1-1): KAGVTQTPRYLIKTRGQQVTLSCSPISGHRSVSWYQQTPGQGLQFLFEYFSETQRNKGNFPGRFSGRQFSNSRSEMNVSTLELGDSALYLCASSLRAANTEAFFGQGTRLTVV.

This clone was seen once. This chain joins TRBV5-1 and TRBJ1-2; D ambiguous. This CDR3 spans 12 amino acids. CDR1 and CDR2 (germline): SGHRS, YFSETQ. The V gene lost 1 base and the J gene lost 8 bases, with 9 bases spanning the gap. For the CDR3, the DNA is TGCGCCAGCAGCTTGCCGGGGAGAGGCTACACCTTC. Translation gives CASSLPGRGYTF.

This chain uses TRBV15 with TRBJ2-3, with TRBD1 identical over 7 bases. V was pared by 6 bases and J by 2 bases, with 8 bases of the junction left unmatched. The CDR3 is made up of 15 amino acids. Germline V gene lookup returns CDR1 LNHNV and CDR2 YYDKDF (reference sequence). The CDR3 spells CATRERQGFTDTQYF. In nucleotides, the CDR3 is TGTGCCACCAGAGAGAGACAGGGCTTCACAGATACGCAGTATTTT.

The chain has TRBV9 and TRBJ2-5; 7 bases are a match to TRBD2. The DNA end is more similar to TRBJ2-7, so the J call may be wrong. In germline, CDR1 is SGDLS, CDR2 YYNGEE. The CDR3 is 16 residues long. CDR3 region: CASSKSSSGSSYEQYF. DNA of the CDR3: TGTGCCAGCAGCAAGTCTTCTAGCGGCAGCTCCTACGAGCAGTACTTC.

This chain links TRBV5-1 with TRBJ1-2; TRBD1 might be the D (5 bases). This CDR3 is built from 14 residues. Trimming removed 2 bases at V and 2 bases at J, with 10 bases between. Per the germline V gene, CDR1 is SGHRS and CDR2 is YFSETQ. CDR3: CASSFEGSNYGYTF. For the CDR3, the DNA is TGCGCCAGCAGCTTTGAGGGGTCAAACTATGGCTACACCTTC.

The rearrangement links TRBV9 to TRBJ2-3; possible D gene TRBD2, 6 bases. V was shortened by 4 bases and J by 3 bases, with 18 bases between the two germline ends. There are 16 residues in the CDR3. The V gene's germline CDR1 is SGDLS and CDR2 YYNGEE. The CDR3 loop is CASSPQEAGNTDTQYF. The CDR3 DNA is TGTGCCAGCAGCCCCCAGGAGGCGGGAAATACAGATACGCAGTATTTT.

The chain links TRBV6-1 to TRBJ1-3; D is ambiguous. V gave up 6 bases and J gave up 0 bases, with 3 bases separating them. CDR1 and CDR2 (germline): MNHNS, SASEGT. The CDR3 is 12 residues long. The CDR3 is CASSHSGNTIYF. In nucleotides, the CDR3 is TGTGCCAGCAGCCACTCTGGAAACACCATATATTTT.

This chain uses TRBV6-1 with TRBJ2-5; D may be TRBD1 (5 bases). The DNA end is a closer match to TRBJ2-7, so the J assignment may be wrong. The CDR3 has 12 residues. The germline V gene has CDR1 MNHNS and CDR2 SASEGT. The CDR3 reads CASSKQVHEQYF. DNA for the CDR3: TGTGCCAGCAGTAAACAGGTGCACGAGCAGTACTTC.

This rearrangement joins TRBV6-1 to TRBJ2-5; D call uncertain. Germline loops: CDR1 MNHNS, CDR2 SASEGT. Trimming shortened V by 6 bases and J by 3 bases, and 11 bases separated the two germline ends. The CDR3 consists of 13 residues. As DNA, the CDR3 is TGTGCCAGCAGCGGTGGACGGAAAGAGACCCAGTACTTC. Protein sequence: CASSGGRKETQYF.